Presented here are 5 T cell receptor beta chains from one specimen sequenced in a study of cytomegalovirus exposure and HLA in healthy donors. In the PCR, 60 Vbeta and 13 Jbeta primers were used. The repertoire was sequenced with immunoSEQ multiplex PCR; TCRdb's copy has only in-frame clones and lacks some. The sample shows roughly 250,000 clones, under 80% of them seen only once. The sample was PBMCs. Receptors were obtained from a female donor in good health and CMV-seronegative.

The chain has TRBV19 and TRBJ2-2, with D possibly TRBD2 on 7 matching bases. Germline loops: CDR1 LNHDA, CDR2 SQIVND (reference sequence). V lost 0 bases and J lost 0, with 11 bases in between. The CDR3 extends over 17 amino acids. CDR3 in DNA: TGTGCCAGTAGTATAGAGGGAGGGGGGACGAACACCGGGGAGCTGTTTTTT. Translation: CASSIEGGGTNTGELFF.

This chain connects TRBV2 to TRBJ2-3; perhaps TRBD2 as D (6 bases). This CDR3 spans 15 amino acids. Germline V lookup: CDR1 SNHLY, CDR2 FYNNEI. The V end lost 5 bases, the J end lost 0 bases, and 12 bases lay between the germline ends. CDR3 nucleotides: TGTGCCAGCAGTTGGGCGGGGCTAAGCACAGATACGCAGTATTTT. As protein: CASSWAGLSTDTQYF.

V and J are TRBV27 and TRBJ2-1, with TRBD2 matching 7 bases. Germline V lookup: CDR1 MNHEY, CDR2 SMNVEV (reference sequence). V lost 6 bases and J lost 4; bases outside the gene matches: 6. The CDR3 loop spans 14 amino acids. Here the CDR3 DNA reads TGTGCCAGCAGGGGGGGGACTCTTTACAATGAGCAGTTCTTC. Its protein is CASRGGTLYNEQFF.

The chain links TRBV7-2 to TRBJ2-1; 14 bases fit TRBD2. After removal of 5 bases from V and 0 bases from J, the junction contained 6 bases not matched to a gene. Germline V gene sequence: CDR1 SGHTA, CDR2 FQGNSA. CDR3 length equals 18 residues. This CDR3 reads CASSPRLAGGSSYNEQFF. The CDR3 coding sequence is TGTGCCAGCAGCCCCAGACTAGCGGGAGGGAGCTCCTACAATGAGCAGTTCTTC.

The genes are TRBV27 and TRBJ2-2, with TRBD2 as a possible D gene (6 bases). The CDR3 has 15 residues. V was cut by 6 bases and J by 1 base, with 12 bases left in between. Germline CDR1 MNHEY, CDR2 SMNVEV (reference sequence). CDR3 bases: TGTGCCAGCAGAGTGGGACTTGGGAACACCGGGGAGCTGTTTTTT. It translates to CASRVGLGNTGELFF.